The source of this TCR beta chain is a study of vaccination effects on CD4 cells after COVID-19 (dated by TCRdb to between 2022 and 2023). Study-level background: Each participant received two doses of an mRNA SARS-CoV-2 vaccine, either BNT162b2 or mRNA-1273. In both COVID-19 convalescent patients and infection-naive vaccine recipients, the study compared SARS-CoV-2 spike-specific CD4+ TCR repertoires from before mRNA vaccination with those from after it. The full study included over 8 COVID-19 convalescent patients and several SARS-CoV-2-naive healthy vaccine recipients. Cultures from other donors in the study were sequenced using the Oncomine TCR Beta short-read assay on an Illumina iSeq 100. Findings and caveats that apply to the study as a whole: The study was limited by a small number of convalescent patients and lacked early post-infection timepoints. In healthy vaccine recipients, vaccine-induced clones were almost all SARS-CoV-2 mono-reactive, with only 1 of 255 being cross-reactive with common cold coronaviruses. At late post-vaccination timepoints, both infection-induced and vaccine-induced clones showed marked clonal contraction, consistent with waning T cell responses.

About this clone: This receptor's antigen is unknown. The sample holds no much larger clone one base away, and base qualities are not on file.

V is pared back by 7 bases and J by 2 bases, with 17 bases lying between the germline termini. CDR1 and CDR2 (LNHDA, SQIVND) derive from the germline V gene (reference sequence). From cysteine to phenylalanine, the CDR3 is 15 amino acids long. Of all the DNA, just the CDR3 is kept, 45 bases in frame from base 1. To identify antigen-specific CD4+ T cell clonotypes by their expansion, the ViraFEST assay first stimulated PBMC with viral peptide pools and then applied TCR sequencing. After approximately 11 days of culture, CD4+ T cells were isolated with the EasySep CD4+ T cell isolation kit. The absence of prior SARS-CoV-2 infection in healthy vaccine recipients was confirmed by negative nucleocapsid antibodies before and after vaccination. Each well held under 2.5 million PBMC cultured in IMDM containing roughly 4.9% human AB serum, roughly 9.9 IU/ml IL-2 and gentamicin, along with about 10 ug/ml peptides. On days 3 and 7, half of the culture medium was replaced with fresh IL-2-containing medium. Unless otherwise noted, each peptide stimulation condition was cultured in triplicate wells. PBMC were separated from whole blood using Ficoll-Paque Plus gradient centrifugation and were then either cryopreserved at -140C or used fresh. Overlapping peptide pools spanned the spike proteins of SARS-CoV-2 and the common cold coronaviruses HCoV-NL63, HCoV-OC43 and HCoV-229E. Genomic DNA was extracted from cultured CD4+ T cells with the QIAamp micro DNA kit.

Preparation of the library involved the immunoSEQ multiplex PCR assay. DNA from the CD4+ T cells that had been cultured and isolated underwent TCR beta CDR3 sequencing. The authors' analysis ran thus. Non-productive TCR sequences were discarded, and reads were trimmed to the CDR3 region, with only CDR3s of 7 or more amino acids retained. The MANAFEST web app was used to pick out antigen-specific clonotypes by comparing their expansion in peptide wells with that in reference cultures. To be called positive, a clone needed expansion at FDR<0.05 compared with the reference and with all other wells, an odds ratio greater than 5, and a frequency greater than 0.1% in two replicate wells. Cross-reactive clonotypes were defined as significantly expanded in SARS-CoV-2 spike wells and in at least one common cold coronavirus spike condition. CDR3 similarity was assessed by Levenshtein distance using the stringdist R package, and unrooted trees were constructed with ape in R 3.6.1. In TCRdb, the immuneACCESS table is reduced to in-frame sequences with V and J assigned. These tables do not hold every clone; where another copy was compared, an unresolved V gene accounts for under half, and the others remain unexplained. Clone size and the V and J calls come from that table; the DNA yielded D and trimming. Recorded for this sample are about 79,000 clones; 70% to 75% of them occurred a single time. The ten largest account for roughly 1.7% of the sample.

The sequencing here drew on CD4+ T cells from PBMCs cultured with HCoV-229E spike peptides, taken before COVID-19 vaccination. The sample's cell subset or site label is to be understood as: HCoV-229E spike overlapping peptide pool stimulation. The receptor chain draws on TRBV19 and TRBJ1-2; matching of 6 bases hints at TRBD1 as the D gene. The clonotype comes from a human donor who received a COVID-19 vaccine. The nucleotide sequence is given as TGTGCCAGTAAGGCCCTCTGGCAGGGGAACTATGGCTACACCTTC. Translation gives CASKALWQGNYGYTF.